This TCR beta chain emerged from a study of Ad26.COV2.S vaccination and SARS-CoV-2 variants (dated by TCRdb to the early 2020s). In terms of the full investigation: Vaccine-arm donors came from COV1001, a multicentre, randomized, double-blind, placebo-controlled phase I-IIa trial of Ad26.COV2.S in healthy adults. Investigators did not know the trial group allocation while performing experiments and assessing outcomes. The TCR-sequenced set comprised approximately 32 samples: some 19 Ad26.COV2.S vaccine recipients, 5 placebo recipients and 8 SARS-CoV-2 convalescent individuals. Participants in the trial were split at random into five groups of five each, receiving low-dose or high-dose Ad26.COV2.S once or twice, or else placebo on both occasions. TCRbeta repertoire sequencing served as the tool for gauging how specific and how broad the SARS-CoV-2-reactive T cell receptors were following Ad26.COV2.S vaccination. Dosing of Ad26.COV2.S was intramuscular, at either 5x10^10 or 1x10^11 viral particles, delivered as one shot or as two shots spaced 56 days apart. General findings and caveats noted by the study authors: Ad26.COV2.S recipients had higher spike-specific TCR breadth than placebo recipients (P = 0.0014). Non-spike TCR breadth was comparable between vaccine and placebo recipients, consistent with the vaccine containing only spike. The authors noted that the TCR breadth and depth analyses may have underestimated total T cell responses. The study was not powered to compare responses between vaccine doses or regimens. After vaccination, spike-specific CD8+ and CD4+ T cell responses were reported to show substantial breadth.

This clone was seen only once. Its antigen is not yet known. Base qualities are not at hand, and no much larger clone is one base apart. In light of the paper, this sample's treatment or condition label describes: 15 to 20 received Ad26.COV2.S at low or high dose, single or two shots; 5 received placebo; per-sample allocation not given. Repertoires of vaccine and placebo recipients were sequenced from samples taken on day 63 after the first injection. In Cohort 1b, around 23 adults aged 18-55 years were enrolled at a single site in Boston, USA, between 29 July and 7 August 2020. Ad26.COV2.S consisted of a replication-incompetent adenovirus type 26 vector by which a prefusion-stabilized SARS-CoV-2 spike protein from the original Wuhan strain was expressed. The immunoSEQ Assay was the method used to sequence TCRbeta CDR3 regions. After extraction, genomic DNA underwent amplification by bias-controlled multiplex PCR, followed by high-throughput sequencing. From the authors' description of their analysis: To quantify the absolute abundance of every unique TCRbeta CDR3 region, sequences were collapsed and filtered. T cell fraction was estimated by normalizing TCRbeta template counts to usable DNA, with usable DNA measured through amplification of reference genes found in all nucleated cells. Repertoire TCRs were annotated as SARS-CoV-2-specific by exact matching of V gene, CDR3 amino acid sequence and J gene to a known reactive TCR set. MIRA supplied the reference SARS-CoV-2 TCR set, which was filtered for enrichment in COVID-19-positive ImmuneCODE repertoires so that public or cross-reactive TCRs were removed. Drawing on the MIRA antigens, annotated TCRs were analysed further at the level of specific ORF or position within ORF. Breadth was defined as annotated unique rearrangements over total unique productive rearrangements; depth was the summed frequency of those rearrangements. TCR breadth was compared between groups using two-sided Wilcoxon rank-sum tests. Here the immuneACCESS table is served through TCRdb, limited to in-frame sequences with V and J called. Missing clones are a known gap in these copies; in checked studies unresolved V genes cover under half, and the rest lacks a known reason. That table is the source of V, J and clone size, and D and trimming were worked out from the DNA. The sample table contains 300,000 to 350,000 clones; only one count was recorded for around four fifths of them. 2% to 2.5% of the sample is in the top ten clones.

CDR1 and CDR2 (MNHEY, SVGAGI) derive from the germline V gene. From the cysteine up to the phenylalanine, the CDR3 has a length of 16 residues. Of the read, only the CDR3 DNA is kept; its 48 bases are in frame from base 1. V loses 4 bases of germline sequence and J loses 3 bases, and the interval between the two ends is 16 bases. The chain joins TRBV6-5 to TRBJ1-3; D gene: possibly TRBD1, on 5 matching bases. This clonotype originated in a person between 18 and 59 years old who received the Ad26.COV2.S COVID-19 vaccine or a placebo. Here the sequenced sample was peripheral blood, taken in a trial of Ad26.COV2.S vaccine versus placebo. The CDR3 protein sequence reads: CASSSRGPSLGNTIYF. The DNA reads TGTGCCAGCAGTTCAAGGGGTCCTTCCCTTGGAAACACCATATATTTT.